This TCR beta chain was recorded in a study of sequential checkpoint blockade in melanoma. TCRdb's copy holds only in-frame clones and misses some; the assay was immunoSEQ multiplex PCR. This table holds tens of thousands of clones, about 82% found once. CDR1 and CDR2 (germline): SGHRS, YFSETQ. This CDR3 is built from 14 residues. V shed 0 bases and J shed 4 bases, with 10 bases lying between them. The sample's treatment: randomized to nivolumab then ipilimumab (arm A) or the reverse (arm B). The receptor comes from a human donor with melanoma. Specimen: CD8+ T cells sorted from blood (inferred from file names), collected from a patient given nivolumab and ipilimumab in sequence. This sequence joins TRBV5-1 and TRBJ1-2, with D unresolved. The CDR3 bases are TGCGCCAGCAGCTTGGCCCTCAGCGGCTATGGCTACACCTTC. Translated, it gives CASSLALSGYGYTF.